This T cell receptor beta chain came from a study of blood T cells in healthy people across ages. Overall study findings and caveats: From one million sequenced T cells, diversity estimates were lower bounds. A roughly linear fall in TCR beta diversity per million T cells was seen with increasing age. Whereas aged donors had fewer naive CD4+ cells, long-lived donors had more of them and higher diversity.

On this clonotype itself: Its target is unknown.

Primed by a sample-barcoded 5' primer and a J-beta primer mix, a second PCR proceeded for about 6 to 11 cycles. TCRdb passed the 5' RACE reads through MiXCR, listing each CDR3 protein once. The top ten hold around 13% of the sample, which has around 1.1 million distinct CDR3 sequences, 30% to 40% seen once. The germline V gene encodes CDR1 SGHTA and CDR2 FQGNSA. The CDR3 is 15 residues long. The chain links TRBV7-2 to TRBJ2-5; the D gene is possibly TRBD2 (5 bases). The end of the DNA is better explained by TRBJ2-7, so the J call may be wrong. Sequencing used blood. The TCR sequence derives from a man between 18 and 35 years old in good health. Here the CDR3 DNA reads TGTGCCAGCAGCTTAGCGGGCCGATCGGGATACGAGCAGTACTTC. Translating gives CASSLAGRSGYEQYF.